This T cell receptor (beta chain) was captured by sequencing in a study of shared clonotypes between healthy human individuals. V was pared by 2 bases and J by 12 bases, with 9 bases of the junction left unmatched. The germline V gene has CDR1 PRHDT and CDR2 FYEKMQ (reference sequence). This CDR3 has 15 amino acids. Each subset's genomic DNA was shared equally among a number of immunoSEQ plates. DNA input for the unsorted PBMC replicate PCRs was about 300 ng, approximately 30,000 T cell genomes. Source study methods: Filtering differed for immunoSEQ, which gave only junction sequences without quality scores. Data came from immunoSEQ multiplex PCR; TCRdb stores just in-frame clones and leaves some out. That table is the source of V, J and clone size, and D and trimming were worked out from the DNA. The data show hundreds of thousands of clones, with 70% to 80% seen just once and 13% held by the top ten.

Sequencing was performed on PBMCs. The chain recombines TRBV13 with TRBJ1-4; TRBD1 agrees at 10 bases. The receptor comes from a woman in her 40s in good health. Some clones in this sample may be carry-over from other donors' samples. DNA for the CDR3: TGTGCCAGCAGCTTATCCGGACAGGGGGAAAAGCAACTGTTTTTT. Its protein product is CASSLSGQGEKQLFF.